This T cell receptor beta chain was observed in a study of T-cell reconstitution after alpha-beta-depleted transplantation in children. The TCRbeta library was prepared with unique molecular identifiers. MiXCR, run by TCRdb on the PCR reads, gives a single entry per CDR3 protein. The top ten hold 2.5% to 3.5% of the sample, which has hundreds of thousands of distinct CDR3 sequences, approximately 16% seen once. Here the sequenced sample was PBMCs from the stem cell graft donor, taken from the stem cell graft. This TCR came from a human donor who donated a stem cell graft to a child with acute lymphoblastic leukemia.

CDR3 residues: CATSSTVSLSRPQHF. CDR3 nucleotides: TGTGCCACCAGCAGTACCGTTTCCCTTAGTCGGCCCCAGCATTTT. The chain links TRBV15 to TRBJ1-5; D gene unclear. Between the trimmed V and J ends, which lost 3 bases and 9 bases, there was a span of 18 bases. There are 15 residues in the CDR3. The V gene's germline CDR1 is LNHNV and CDR2 YYDKDF (reference sequence).